A single sample is the source of the 2 T cell receptor beta chains below, sequenced in a study of early stage breast cancer tumors. Libraries were prepared by immunoSEQ multiplex PCR; TCRdb keeps only in-frame clonotypes and omits some of them. This sample has roughly 34,000 clones, with approximately 69% found just once. The specimen was blood. The receptors here all came from a person in their sixties or seventies with breast cancer.

The gene calls are TRBV6-6 and TRBJ2-1; D uncertain. This CDR3 comprises 14 residues. V was cut by 7 bases and J by 0 bases, with 10 bases left in between. Germline-derived CDR1 and CDR2 are MNHNY and SVGAGI (reference sequence). The CDR3 loop reads CASNPVGSYNEQFF. CDR3 DNA sequence: TGTGCCAGCAACCCAGTCGGCTCCTACAATGAGCAGTTCTTC.

The gene calls are TRBV11-3 and TRBJ2-2; 8 nucleotides match TRBD1. Germline CDR1 reads SGHNT; CDR2 reads YENEEA. The CDR3 covers 14 residues. Unmatched junction bases numbered 7, after V lost 8 bases and J lost 5 bases. CDR3 nucleotides: TGTGCCAGCTTATCACGACAGGGGACCGGGGAGCTGTTTTTT. It yields the protein CASLSRQGTGELFF.